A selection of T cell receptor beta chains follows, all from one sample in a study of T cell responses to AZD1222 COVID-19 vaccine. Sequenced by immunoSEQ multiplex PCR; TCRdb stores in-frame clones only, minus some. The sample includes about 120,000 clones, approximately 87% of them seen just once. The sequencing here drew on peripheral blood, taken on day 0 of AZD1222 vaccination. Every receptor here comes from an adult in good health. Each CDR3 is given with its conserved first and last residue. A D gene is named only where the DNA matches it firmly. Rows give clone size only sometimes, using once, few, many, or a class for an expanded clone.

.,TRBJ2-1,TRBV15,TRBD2,TGTGCCACCAGCAGAGATCAACTAGCGGGGCTGGGGAATGAGCAGTTCTTC,CATSRDQLAGLGNEQFF
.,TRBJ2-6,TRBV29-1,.,TGCAGCGTTTCCAATGGGGCCAACGTCCTGACTTTC,CSVSNGANVLTF
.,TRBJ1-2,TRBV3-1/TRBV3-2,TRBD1,TGTGCCAGCAGCCACCTACAGGGGTTAGGCTATGGCTACACCTTC,CASSHLQGLGYGYTF
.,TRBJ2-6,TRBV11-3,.,TGTGCCAGCAGCTTGGGGCACTCTGGGGCCAACGTCCTGACTTTC,CASSLGHSGANVLTF
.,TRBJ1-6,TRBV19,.,TGTGCCAGTAGTCCAGGGTTAATGAATTCACCCCTCCACTTT,CASSPGLMNSPLHF
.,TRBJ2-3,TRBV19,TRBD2,TGTGCCAGTAGTTCGCCAGTTATCGGGGGGACCCTAATTACGCAGTATTTT,CASSSPVIGGTLITQYF
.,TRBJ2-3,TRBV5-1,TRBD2,TGCGCCAGCAGCCCGACTAGCGGGGGAATCACAGATACGCAGTATTTT,CASSPTSGGITDTQYF
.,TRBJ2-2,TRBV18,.,TGTGCCAGCTCACCACCGAACAGCCTGAACACCGGGGAGCTGTTTTTT,CASSPPNSLNTGELFF
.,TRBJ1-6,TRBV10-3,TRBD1,TGTGCCATCAGTGACTACAGGGGTAGGGATTCACCCCTCCACTTT,CAISDYRGRDSPLHF
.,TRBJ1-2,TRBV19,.,TGTGCCAGCACATGGGGGGAGGGATTCGGCTATGGCTACACCTTC,CASTWGEGFGYGYTF
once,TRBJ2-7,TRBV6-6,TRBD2,TGTGCCAGCAGTTACTCGAGTAGCGGGGGGCCCTACGAGCAGTACTTC,CASSYSSSGGPYEQYF
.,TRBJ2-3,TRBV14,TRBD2,TGTGCCAGCAGCCATCCCCGTGCCGGGACTAGGAACAATACGCAGTATTTT,CASSHPRAGTRNNTQYF
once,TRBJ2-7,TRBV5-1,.,TGCGCCAGCAGCTCGGGAGACGGGACCTACGAGCAGTACTTC,CASSSGDGTYEQYF
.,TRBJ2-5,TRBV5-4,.,TGTGCCAGCTCCCCTCTAGGGGGGGGAATCCAAGAGACCCAGTACTTC,CASSPLGGGIQETQYF
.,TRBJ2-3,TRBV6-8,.,TGTGCCAGCACTACCAAGCAGGGAGCGAAGGTTAGCACAGATACGCAGTATTTT,CASTTKQGAKVSTDTQYF
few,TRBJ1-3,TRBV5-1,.,TGCGCCAGCAGCTATTCAAACACCATATATTTT,CASSYSNTIYF
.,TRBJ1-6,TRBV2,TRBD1,TGTGCCAGCAGTCGACAGGGCTCGGGTTCACCCCTCCACTTT,CASSRQGSGSPLHF
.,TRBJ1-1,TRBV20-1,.,TGCAGTGCTAGGTGGGGCACTGAAGCTTTCTTT,CSARWGTEAFF
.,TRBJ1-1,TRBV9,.,TGTGCCAGCAGCGTAGTAAGGGGGGTCAGCACTGAAGCTTTCTTT,CASSVVRGVSTEAFF
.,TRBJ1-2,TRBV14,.,TGTGCCAGCAGCCAAGAAGTACCAGGGGTCGGGGGCTACACCTTC,CASSQEVPGVGGYTF
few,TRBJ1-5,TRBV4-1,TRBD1,TGCGCCAGCAGCCAAGTAGCAGGGGGTTTGAGCCTATCAAGGCCCCAGCATTTT,CASSQVAGGLSLSRPQHF
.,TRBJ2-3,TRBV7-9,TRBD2,TGTGCCAGCAGCTTACTAGCGGGGGCTGCTAGCACAGATACGCAGTATTTT,CASSLLAGAASTDTQYF
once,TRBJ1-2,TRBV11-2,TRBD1,TGTGCCAGCAGCCCCCGTCTGACAGGGGAAAGGAGGGGAAGCTATGGCTACACCTTC,CASSPRLTGERRGSYGYTF
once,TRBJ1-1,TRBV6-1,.,TGTGCCAGCAGTGAAGGGAGGTTCAACACTGAAGCTTTCTTT,CASSEGRFNTEAFF
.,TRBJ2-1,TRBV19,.,TGTGCCAGTAGTACCGTGGGCGGCCCCATCTACAATGAGCAGTTCTTC,CASSTVGGPIYNEQFF
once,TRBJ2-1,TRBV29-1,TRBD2,TGCAGCGTTGTTTTCCTAGCGGGAATTAATGAGCAGTTCTTC,CSVVFLAGINEQFF
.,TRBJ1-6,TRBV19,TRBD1,TGTGCCAGTAGTAGGAAGCCGGGACAGGGGATTTCACCCCTCCACTTT,CASSRKPGQGISPLHF
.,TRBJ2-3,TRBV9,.,TGTGCCAGCAGCGTAGCTCTGGGGACAGATACGCAGTATTTT,CASSVALGTDTQYF
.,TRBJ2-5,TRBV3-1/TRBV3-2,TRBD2,TGTGCCAGCAGCCAAGATTCCGGGGGGGGAGAGACCCAGTACTTC,CASSQDSGGGETQYF
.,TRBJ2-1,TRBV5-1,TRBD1,TGCGCCAGCAGCCTCGGACAGGGAGGTGGGAATGAGCAGTTCTTC,CASSLGQGGGNEQFF
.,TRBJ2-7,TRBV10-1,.,TGCGCCAGCAGTGAGATATCTTCATACTCCTACGAGCAGTACTTC,CASSEISSYSYEQYF
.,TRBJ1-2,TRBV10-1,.,TGCGCCAGCAGCGAGTGCGGAGTAGGGAACTATGGCTACACCTTC,CASSECGVGNYGYTF
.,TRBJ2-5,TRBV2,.,TGTGCCAGCAGTACCGGGCCGAGGCAAGAGACCCAGTACTTC,CASSTGPRQETQYF
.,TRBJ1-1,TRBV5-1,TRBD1,TGCGCCAGCAGCGCGAACAGGGGGCTGAACACTGAAGCTTTCTTT,CASSANRGLNTEAFF
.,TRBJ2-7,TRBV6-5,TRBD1,TGTGCCAGCAGTTACGGTGACAGGGTCCACGAGCAGTACTTC,CASSYGDRVHEQYF
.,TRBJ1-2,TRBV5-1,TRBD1,TGCGCCAGCAGCCCCGGGACAGGGGGATATGGCTACACCTTC,CASSPGTGGYGYTF
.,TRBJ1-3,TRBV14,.,TGTGCCAGCAGCCAAGATCTGGTTACCTCTGGAAACACCATATATTTT,CASSQDLVTSGNTIYF
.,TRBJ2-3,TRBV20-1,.,TGCAGTGCTAGTCTGAGGACAGATACGCAGTATTTT,CSASLRTDTQYF
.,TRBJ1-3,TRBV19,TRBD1,TGTGCCAGTTCCCGAGGGACAGACTCTGGAAACACCATATATTTT,CASSRGTDSGNTIYF
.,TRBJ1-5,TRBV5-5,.,TGTGCCAGCAGTTTGAACATCAATCAGCCCCAGCATTTT,CASSLNINQPQHF
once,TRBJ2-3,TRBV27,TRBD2,TGTGCCAGCACCGCTCTAGCGGGGGGGCCCGGCACAGATACGCAGTATTTT,CASTALAGGPGTDTQYF
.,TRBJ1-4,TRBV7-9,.,TGTGCCAGCAGCTTAGGTAGGAGGGTGTACGAAAAACTGTTTTTT,CASSLGRRVYEKLFF
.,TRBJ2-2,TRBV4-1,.,TGCGCCAGCAGCCAAATGGGCAGGGCGAACACCGGGGAGCTGTTTTTT,CASSQMGRANTGELFF
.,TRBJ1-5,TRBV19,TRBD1,TGTGCCAGTAGTTCGGGACAGACATATAGCAATCAGCCCCAGCATTTT,CASSSGQTYSNQPQHF
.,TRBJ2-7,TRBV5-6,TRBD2,TGTGCCAGCAGCTTCCGGGGCGGGGGCTACGAGCAGTACTTC,CASSFRGGGYEQYF
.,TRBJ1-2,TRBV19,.,TGTGCCAGTAGTCTTCGGACAGCAACTAACTATGGCTACACCTTC,CASSLRTATNYGYTF
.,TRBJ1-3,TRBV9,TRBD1,TGTGCCAGCAGCGTTGACAGGGTGGACACCATATATTTT,CASSVDRVDTIYF
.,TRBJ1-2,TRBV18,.,TGTGCCAGCTCACCTGGCGGGGGCGAATGGTATGGCTACACCTTC,CASSPGGGEWYGYTF
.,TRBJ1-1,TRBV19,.,TGTGCCAGTATCCCAGGAGACAGGAACACTGAAGCTTTCTTT,CASIPGDRNTEAFF
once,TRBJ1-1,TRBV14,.,TGTGCCAGCAGCCAAGATATGGGGGGGGGAGCTTTCTTT,CASSQDMGGGAFF
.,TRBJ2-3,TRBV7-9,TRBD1,TGTGCCAGCAGCTTAGGGACAGGGGTGCGGACAGATACGCAGTATTTT,CASSLGTGVRTDTQYF
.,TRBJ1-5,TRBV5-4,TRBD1,TGTGCCAGCAGCATCCAGGGGGCGAGCAATCAGCCCCAGCATTTT,CASSIQGASNQPQHF
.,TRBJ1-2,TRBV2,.,TGTGCCAGCAGCCTAATACAGGGATCGCGCTATGGCTACACCTTC,CASSLIQGSRYGYTF